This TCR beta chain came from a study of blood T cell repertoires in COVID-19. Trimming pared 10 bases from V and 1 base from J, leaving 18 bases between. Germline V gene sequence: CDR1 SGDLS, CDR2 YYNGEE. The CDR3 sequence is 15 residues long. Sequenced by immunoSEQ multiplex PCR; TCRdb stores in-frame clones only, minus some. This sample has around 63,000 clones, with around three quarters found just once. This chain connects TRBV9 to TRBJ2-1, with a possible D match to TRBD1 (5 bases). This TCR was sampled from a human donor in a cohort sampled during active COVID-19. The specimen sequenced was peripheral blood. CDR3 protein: CASAGRASSYNEQFF. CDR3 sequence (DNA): TGTGCCTCAGCAGGGCGAGCGAGTTCCTACAATGAGCAGTTCTTC.